Listed here are 26 T cell receptor beta chains from one sample, sequenced in a study of cytomegalovirus exposure and HLA in healthy donors. PCR used 60 Vbeta primers and 13 Jbeta primers. Produced via immunoSEQ multiplex PCR; TCRdb's table is partial and in-frame only. The sample includes 100,000 to 150,000 clones, about 85% of them seen just once. Sequencing was carried out using PBMCs. The source of these receptors is a man aged 18 to 30 in good health and CMV-seropositive.

The genes are TRBV5-1 and TRBJ2-5, with TRBD2 matching over 13 bases. V gave up 3 bases and J gave up 2 bases; unmatched junction bases: 4. Germline V gene lookup returns CDR1 SGHRS and CDR2 YFSETQ. CDR3 length: 16 residues. The CDR3 coding sequence is TGCGCCAGCAGCTCCCGGACTAGCGGGAGTCAAGAGACCCAGTACTTC. It specifies CASSSRTSGSQETQYF.

The chain is built from TRBV7-9 and TRBJ2-1; tentative D call: TRBD2 (7 bases). This CDR3 region has 14 residues. Looked up from germline, CDR1 is SEHNR and CDR2 is FQNEAQ (reference sequence). The V end was cut by 0 bases, the J end by 7 bases, with 10 bases between. For the CDR3, the DNA is TGTGCCAGCAGCTTAGCGGGGGGGCGAAATGAGCAGTTCTTC. It specifies CASSLAGGRNEQFF.

The chain is built from TRBV13 and TRBJ2-1, with 16 bases matching TRBD2. The CDR3 consists of 20 residues. With 5 bases clipped from V and 7 bases from J, the junction kept 17 bases outside the gene matches. The germline V gene has CDR1 PRHDT and CDR2 FYEKMQ (reference sequence). CDR3 amino acids: CASSPTTPGLAGGTGNEQFF. CDR3 sequence (DNA): TGTGCCAGCAGCCCAACTACTCCGGGACTAGCGGGAGGGACCGGTAATGAGCAGTTCTTC.

The rearrangement joins TRBV5-1 to TRBJ2-2; TRBD2 aligns across 7 bases. The length of the CDR3 is 15 residues. Germline V gene data show CDR1 as SGHRS and CDR2 as YFSETQ. The ends lost 4 bases at V and 6 bases at J; junction bases unmatched: 9. The CDR3 DNA reads TGCGCCAGCAGCCCCGAAGTGGGAGGGGCCGGGGAGCTGTTTTTT. Its protein product is CASSPEVGGAGELFF.

The V gene is TRBV19, the J gene TRBJ1-4; TRBD1 is a possible D gene (5 bases). The germline V gene has CDR1 LNHDA and CDR2 SQIVND (reference sequence). CDR3 size: 16 residues. V lost 7 bases and J lost 5, with 20 bases in between. This CDR3 reads CASTPLPGLPNEKLFF. In nucleotides, the CDR3 is TGTGCCAGTACCCCACTACCGGGACTCCCGAATGAAAAACTGTTTTTT.

The CDR3 spells CASSVVGDTTNNYGYTF. In nucleotides, the CDR3 is TGTGCCAGCAGTGTCGTTGGGGACACGACTAATAACTATGGCTACACCTTC. The V and J genes are TRBV2 and TRBJ1-2; a possible D gene is TRBD1 (6 bases). Trimming took off 4 bases at V and 1 base at J, with 19 bases between the two ends. Looked up from germline, CDR1 is SNHLY and CDR2 is FYNNEI. This CDR3 is 17 amino acids long.

The CDR3 spells CASSPGGRGQETQYF. The CDR3 nucleotides read TGTGCCAGCAGCCCCGGGGGGAGGGGCCAAGAGACCCAGTACTTC. V usage is TRBV6-5 and J usage is TRBJ2-5; 7 bases are a match to TRBD2. V dropped 6 bases and J dropped 1; count of bases not matched to a gene: 8. From germline, CDR1 is MNHEY and CDR2 SVGAGI. The CDR3 has 15 amino acids.

V and J are TRBV7-2 and TRBJ2-3, with D tentatively TRBD2 (6 bases). The V gene lost 4 bases and the J gene lost 2 bases, with 13 bases spanning the gap. Germline V lookup: CDR1 SGHTA, CDR2 FQGNSA. CDR3 length equals 15 residues. CDR3 DNA sequence: TGTGCCAGCAGCTCAACTAGCCTCAACACAGATACGCAGTATTTT. It codes for CASSSTSLNTDTQYF.

J is TRBJ1-2 and V is TRBV7-2, with 11 bases fitting TRBD1. Germline V gives CDR1 SGHTA, CDR2 FQGNSA. Germline trimming cut 5 bases from V and 2 bases from J; bases unmatched to any gene: 4. The CDR3 has 15 amino acids. CDR3 protein: CASSGDRGKNYGYTF. CDR3 bases: TGTGCCAGCAGCGGGGACAGGGGGAAAAACTATGGCTACACCTTC.

This chain joins TRBV25-1 and TRBJ2-4; 8 bases are a match to TRBD2. Trimming at V came to 1 base and at J to 2 bases, leaving 10 bases not matched to a gene. The CDR3 is 18 amino acids. Germline V lookup: CDR1 MGHDK, CDR2 SYGVNS. In nucleotides, the CDR3 is TGTGCCAGCAGTGAATCGGGGGGGTGGGGGCCGACCAAAAACATTCAGTACTTC. This encodes CASSESGGWGPTKNIQYF.

The V gene is TRBV4-1, the J gene TRBJ1-2; D is ambiguous. V dropped 3 bases and J dropped 3 bases, with 11 bases sitting between them. Germline assignment: CDR1 MGHRA and CDR2 YSYEKL. The CDR3 is 14 residues long. The CDR3 here is CASSQIGWDYGYTF. In DNA form, the CDR3 reads TGCGCCAGCAGCCAGATCGGGTGGGACTATGGCTACACCTTC.

The chain uses TRBV6-5 and TRBJ1-1, with unresolved D. Germline V gives CDR1 MNHEY, CDR2 SVGAGI. V was pared by 4 bases and J by 0 bases, with 9 bases between. The CDR3 has 14 amino acids. The CDR3 DNA reads as TGTGCCAGCAGTTTATCTCCGGTGAACACTGAAGCTTTCTTT. It yields the protein CASSLSPVNTEAFF.

V usage is TRBV29-1 and J usage is TRBJ1-2, with 7 bases identical to TRBD1. The V segment lost 4 bases and the J segment 4 bases; nucleotides outside the gene matches: 12. The CDR3 spans 15 residues. From germline, CDR1 is SQVTM and CDR2 ANQGSEA. CDR3 nucleotides: TGCAGCGTTGGTCAAGCGACAGGGTTCGGCTATGGCTACACCTTC. It translates to CSVGQATGFGYGYTF.

The chain couples TRBV5-5 to TRBJ2-3, with D perhaps matching TRBD2 (8 bases). The CDR3 has 16 residues. The ends were cut back, 3 bases at V and 1 base at J, with 15 bases in the middle. Germline CDR1 SGHKS, CDR2 YYEKEE (reference sequence). The CDR3 is CASSWGTAGGTDTQYF. CDR3 bases: TGTGCCAGCAGCTGGGGGACAGCGGGGGGCACAGATACGCAGTATTTT.

This sequence joins TRBV5-1 and TRBJ2-1; 8 bases match TRBD2. The germline gives CDR1 SGHRS, CDR2 YFSETQ. Trimming at V came to 3 bases and at J to 2 bases, leaving 10 bases not matched to a gene. This CDR3 comprises 17 residues. The CDR3: CASSSPSLAATYNEQFF. The CDR3, as DNA: TGCGCCAGCAGCTCCCCTTCACTAGCGGCTACCTACAATGAGCAGTTCTTC.

This clone has only a few counts. This chain links TRBV2 with TRBJ2-7, with TRBD1 matching over 7 bases. Germline values: CDR1 SNHLY, CDR2 FYNNEI. V lost 7 bases, J lost 3 bases, and 6 bases stayed unmatched. The CDR3 is made up of 13 amino acids. CDR3 sequence: CASTWDRDYEQYF. The CDR3 region has the DNA TGTGCCAGCACCTGGGACAGAGACTACGAGCAGTACTTC.

The chain uses TRBV6-1 and TRBJ2-2; D uncertain. This CDR3 has 16 amino acids. V lost 3 bases, J lost 4 bases, and 15 bases lay in between. Germline V gene lookup returns CDR1 MNHNS and CDR2 SASEGT. The CDR3 nucleotides are TGTGCCAGCAGTGATTTTTCCGTAACGAGCACCGGGGAGCTGTTTTTT. This sequence encodes CASSDFSVTSTGELFF.

The V and J genes are TRBV7-2 and TRBJ1-1, with D tentatively TRBD1 (6 bases). This CDR3 has 18 residues. The germline CDR1 and CDR2 sequences are SGHTA and FQGNSA. Trimming removed 0 bases from V and 5 bases from J, with 22 bases in between. The CDR3 here is CASSLASGGWVGATEAFF. CDR3 nucleotide sequence: TGTGCCAGCAGCTTAGCCTCTGGGGGCTGGGTGGGCGCGACTGAAGCTTTCTTT.

In DNA form, the CDR3 reads TGTGCCAGCAGCCGGACAGGAACTAATGAAAAACTGTTTTTT. Protein sequence: CASSRTGTNEKLFF. This sequence joins TRBV7-2 and TRBJ1-4; TRBD1 matches 7 bases. This CDR3 spans 14 amino acids. CDR1 is SGHTA and CDR2 is FQGNSA in the germline V gene. With V trimmed by 5 bases and J by 1 base, 1 base remained unmatched.

This sequence joins TRBV6-5 and TRBJ2-2, with 7 bases lining up with TRBD2. Germline CDR1 MNHEY, CDR2 SVGAGI. Trimming took 7 bases from V and 6 from J; bases not matched to a gene: 8. The CDR3 is 14 amino acids. The CDR3 sequence: CASTLGLEAGELFF. The CDR3 DNA follows: TGTGCCAGCACTCTAGGACTAGAAGCCGGGGAGCTGTTTTTT.

This chain links TRBV18 with TRBJ2-6; 8 bases map to TRBD2. This CDR3 has 21 residues. Germline V gives CDR1 KGHSH, CDR2 LQKENI. V lost 3 bases to trimming and J lost 2 bases; unmatched junction nucleotides: 18. The CDR3 DNA sequence: TGTGCCAGCTCACCTCCCACACGAGCGGGAGTAGTGGAGACTGGGGCCAACGTCCTGACTTTC. This encodes CASSPPTRAGVVETGANVLTF.

The chain employs TRBV5-5 and TRBJ2-2; 7 bases are a match to TRBD2. This CDR3 contains 15 residues. Trimming removed 2 bases from V and 1 base from J; junction bases left unmatched: 2. Germline V gene data show CDR1 as SGHKS and CDR2 as YYEKEE (reference sequence). Written as DNA, the CDR3 is TGTGCCAGCAGCTTAATAGCGGGGAACACCGGGGAGCTGTTTTTT. Protein: CASSLIAGNTGELFF.

The chain joins TRBV7-2 to TRBJ2-7, with 8 bases lining up with TRBD2. CDR1 is SGHTA, CDR2 FQGNSA, per germline. V trimming: 5 bases; J trimming: 9 bases; junction bases outside the gene matches: 6. There are 12 residues in the CDR3. The CDR3 spells CASSREGRPQYF. CDR3 coding DNA: TGTGCCAGCAGCCGGGAGGGACGCCCGCAGTACTTC.

The chain uses TRBV29-1 and TRBJ1-1; TRBD1 matches at 10 bases. Unmatched junction bases numbered 6, after V lost 3 bases and J lost 5 bases. The length of the CDR3 is 14 residues. Germline V gives CDR1 SQVTM, CDR2 ANQGSEA. The CDR3 bases are TGCAGCGTTGACGGGACAGGGGTAGGGACTGAAGCTTTCTTT. Translated: CSVDGTGVGTEAFF.

V and J are TRBV27 and TRBJ2-7, with unresolved D. In germline, CDR1 is MNHEY, CDR2 SMNVEV (reference sequence). The CDR3 is 18 residues long. V lost 5 bases, J lost 3 bases, and 26 bases lay in between. CDR3 loop: CASSPNYGTYSHFYEQYF. CDR3 bases: TGTGCCAGCAGTCCTAACTACGGAACCTATTCCCATTTCTACGAGCAGTACTTC.

V is TRBV2 and J is TRBJ1-1, with D perhaps TRBD1 (5 bases). Germline CDR1 SNHLY, CDR2 FYNNEI. The ends were cut back, 3 bases at V and 3 bases at J, with 17 bases in the middle. The CDR3 totals 16 residues. The CDR3 DNA reads TGTGCCAGCAGTGACAGGGTCGGGGGAGAGGACACTGAAGCTTTCTTT. As protein: CASSDRVGGEDTEAFF.